This TCR beta chain is from a study of early T cells in non-severe SARS-CoV-2 infection. TCRdb recomputed calls from the 5' RACE reads with MiXCR, one row per CDR3 protein. The sample includes some 51,000 distinct CDR3 sequences, about 15% of them seen just once. The CDR3 runs to 16 residues. In germline, CDR1 is SNHLY, CDR2 FYNNEI. The ends lost 2 bases at V and 6 bases at J; junction bases unmatched: 8. The chain combines TRBV2 with TRBJ2-4; TRBD1 matches at 9 bases. The receptor's source is an adult who was a healthcare worker with PCR-confirmed SARS-CoV-2 infection or an uninfected control (not recorded which). The specimen was whole blood, collected at baseline. As DNA, the CDR3 is TGTGCCAGCAGTGAAAGTCCGCCGGGACAGGGAAACATTCAGTACTTC. Its translation is CASSESPPGQGNIQYF.